These T cell receptor beta chains were read from a single sample in a study of blood T cell repertoires in COVID-19. Method: immunoSEQ multiplex PCR; TCRdb's copy keeps in-frame clones and lacks some. Of under 80,000 clones in the sample, 85% to 90% were seen once. Sequenced sample: peripheral blood. The source of these receptors is a man aged 50-60 years with active COVID-19. The CDR3 runs from the conserved cysteine through the conserved F or W. The D gene is left open where the match is weak.

D: .
J: TRBJ1-1
V: TRBV7-8
CDR3: CASRRSGAGRTEAFF
DNA: TGTGCCAGCAGGCGAAGCGGGGCAGGGAGGACTGAAGCTTTCTTT

D: .
J: TRBJ2-3
V: TRBV5-1
CDR3: CASSPGTRGTDTQYF
DNA: TGCGCCAGCAGCCCAGGGACAAGGGGCACAGATACGCAGTATTTT

D: TRBD2
J: TRBJ2-7
V: TRBV27
CDR3: CASSLSKTSGYEQYF
DNA: TGTGCCAGCAGTTTATCAAAGACTAGCGGCTACGAGCAGTACTTC

D: .
J: TRBJ2-1
V: TRBV25-1
CDR3: CASSALGSTYNEQFF
DNA: TGTGCCAGCAGCGCCCTCGGGAGCACCTACAATGAGCAGTTCTTC

D: TRBD2
J: TRBJ2-7
V: TRBV7-2
CDR3: CASSPNGAGGNEQYF
DNA: TGTGCCAGCAGCCCCAACGGAGCGGGGGGCAACGAGCAGTACTTC

D: TRBD1
J: TRBJ1-4
V: TRBV27
CDR3: CASSSHRGTNEKLFF
DNA: TGTGCCAGCAGTTCCCACAGGGGCACTAATGAAAAACTGTTTTTT

D: TRBD2
J: TRBJ2-7
V: TRBV6-2/TRBV6-3
CDR3: CASSSDRIAGVHEQYF
DNA: TGTGCCAGCAGTTCCGATAGGATAGCGGGAGTCCACGAGCAGTACTTC

D: TRBD1
J: TRBJ1-2
V: TRBV28
CDR3: CASRRGRGRSYGYTF
DNA: TGTGCTTCCCGGAGAGGCAGGGGGCGCAGCTATGGCTACACCTTC

D: .
J: TRBJ2-2
V: TRBV2
CDR3: CASSVFGATNTGELFF
DNA: TGTGCCAGCAGTGTATTTGGGGCGACAAACACCGGGGAGCTGTTTTTT

D: TRBD2
J: TRBJ2-7
V: TRBV6-5
CDR3: CASSVSGSKDEQYF
DNA: TGTGCCAGCAGCGTAAGCGGGAGCAAAGACGAGCAGTACTTC